The 22 T cell receptor beta chains in this list originate from one sample, sequenced in a study of quantifying T cell responses using KT2 cells. Study-level information: RNA was reverse transcribed with TCR alpha and beta constant-region primers.

Each cDNA got a UMI-containing oligo ligated at its 3' end. First-round PCR used 4 cycles and beta primers RC1.1 and RC1.2 covering TRBC1 and TRBC2. TCRdb used MiXCR to reprocess the UMI-ligation and nested PCR reads, holding one entry per CDR3 protein. The sample has over 40,000 distinct CDR3 sequences, 11% seen once; the top ten hold more than 9%. Material for sequencing was PBMCs spiked with cells of the T cell clone KT2. The receptor source for this set is a human donor.

This clonotype occurred many times. This chain uses TRBV3-1 with TRBJ2-1, with D possibly TRBD1 on 5 matching bases. V lost 2 bases to trimming and J lost 6 bases, with 11 bases between them. CDR1 LGHDT and CDR2 YNNKEL come from the germline V gene (reference sequence). The CDR3 is 14 residues long. CDR3 loop: CASSQFQGSNEQFF. The CDR3 DNA sequence: TGTGCCAGCAGCCAATTCCAGGGTAGCAATGAGCAGTTCTTC.

In this sample, this clonotype turned up a few times. V and J are TRBV10-3 and TRBJ2-1; no definite D call. Germline V CDR1 and CDR2: ENHRY, SYGVKD. This CDR3 has 11 residues. Trimming pared 2 bases from V and 7 bases from J, leaving 3 bases between. CDR3 sequence (DNA): TGTGCCATCAGTGAGGTGAATGAGCAGTTCTTC. Translating it yields CAISEVNEQFF.

This clonotype was observed a few times. This chain uses TRBV11-2 with TRBJ2-7, with 9 bases aligning to TRBD2. The CDR3 runs 14 residues. The germline V gene encodes CDR1 SGHAT and CDR2 FQNNGV. Trimming removed 5 bases from V and 6 bases from J; junction bases left unmatched: 8. CDR3 sequence reads: CASSPGLALGEQYF. The DNA of the CDR3 is TGTGCCAGCAGCCCGGGACTAGCTCTCGGCGAGCAGTACTTC.

This clonotype was found a few times. CDR3 sequence reads: CASRPGTSTGELFF. The CDR3 DNA follows: TGTGCCAGCAGACCCGGGACATCCACCGGGGAGCTGTTTTTT. The chain is built from TRBV2 and TRBJ2-2, with a tentative D call TRBD1 (6 bases). The V gene lost 6 bases and the J gene lost 4 bases, with 12 bases spanning the gap. The germline V gene has CDR1 SNHLY and CDR2 FYNNEI. The CDR3 is made up of 14 amino acids.

This clonotype was seen only a few times. The J gene is TRBJ2-2, the V gene TRBV3-1; D is uncertain. Trimming stripped 1 base from V and 5 bases from J, with 2 bases between. CDR1 and CDR2 from the germline V gene are LGHDT and YNNKEL (reference sequence). The CDR3 is made up of 12 amino acids. In DNA, the CDR3 is TGTGCCAGCAGCCAAGGGACCGGGGAGCTGTTTTTT. Residues: CASSQGTGELFF.

This clonotype was seen ten or more times. The chain uses TRBV4-1 and TRBJ2-1; TRBD2 matches at 7 bases. V was clipped by 1 base and J by 5 bases; unmatched bases: 11. The CDR3 sequence is 17 residues long. CDR1 is MGHRA, CDR2 YSYEKL, per germline. CDR3 sequence: CASSQGFLGRGHNEQFF. The CDR3, as DNA: TGCGCCAGCAGCCAAGGTTTCCTAGGGAGGGGCCACAATGAGCAGTTCTTC.

This clonotype showed up just a few times. The CDR3 DNA reads as TGTGCCAGCAAGGGGGCGCGATACGAGCAGTACTTC. Encoded protein: CASKGARYEQYF. The chain joins TRBV27 to TRBJ2-7; 7 nucleotides align to TRBD1. CDR1 and CDR2 (germline): MNHEY, SMNVEV (reference sequence). V lost 7 bases and J lost 4; bases outside the gene matches: 4. This CDR3 region has 12 residues.

The rearrangement links TRBV2 to TRBJ2-1; the D is unclear. V was cut by 3 bases and J by 7 bases, with 7 bases left in between. Germline V lookup: CDR1 SNHLY, CDR2 FYNNEI. The CDR3 has 12 residues. CDR3: CASSDDRNEQFF. CDR3 in DNA: TGTGCCAGCAGTGACGATCGAAATGAGCAGTTCTTC.

V gene TRBV3-1 combines with J gene TRBJ2-3, with D perhaps TRBD1 (5 bases). V was shortened by 2 bases and J by 2 bases, with 14 bases between the two germline ends. The germline V gene has CDR1 LGHDT and CDR2 YNNKEL (reference sequence). This CDR3 is 16 amino acids long. CDR3 residues: CASSQTTLGDTDTQYF. Here the CDR3 DNA reads TGTGCCAGCAGCCAAACGACTTTAGGGGACACAGATACGCAGTATTTT.

The rearrangement uses TRBV10-2 and TRBJ2-3, with TRBD2 matching over 11 bases. Germline V gene lookup returns CDR1 WSHSY and CDR2 SAAADI. The CDR3 length is 15 residues. The trim removed 6 bases at V and 4 bases at J, leaving 6 bases unmatched. The CDR3 here is CASRVAGGRADTQYF. The CDR3 coding sequence is TGCGCCAGCAGGGTAGCGGGGGGGCGAGCAGATACGCAGTATTTT.

This clonotype was recorded a few times. V is TRBV15 and J is TRBJ2-1, with D tentatively TRBD2 (7 bases). Germline V lookup: CDR1 LNHNV, CDR2 YYDKDF (reference sequence). Trimming stripped 8 bases from V and 7 bases from J, with 21 bases between. CDR3 size: 15 residues. The chain's CDR3 is CATLDPGGRGNEQFF. The DNA for the CDR3 is TGTGCCACCCTAGACCCGGGGGGCCGGGGAAATGAGCAGTTCTTC.

This clonotype was detected only a few times. V usage is TRBV12-3 or TRBV12-4 and J usage is TRBJ2-5; 15 nucleotides line up with TRBD2. The CDR3 totals 16 residues. J lost 5 bases, V lost 6 bases, and 7 bases had no gene match. This CDR3 reads CASSPAGTSGGETQYF. The CDR3 DNA follows: TGTGCCAGCAGCCCGGCCGGGACTAGCGGGGGGGAGACCCAGTACTTC.

This clonotype turned up a few times. CDR3 sequence (DNA): TGTGCCAGCAGCCACCCCGGGACAGGGGACTACGAGCAGTACTTC. Translated, it gives CASSHPGTGDYEQYF. V usage is TRBV3-1 and J usage is TRBJ2-7; 10 nucleotides match TRBD1. V lost 3 bases, J lost 3 bases, and 5 bases stayed unmatched. The CDR3 sequence is 15 residues long. In germline, CDR1 is LGHDT, CDR2 YNNKEL (reference sequence).

This clonotype has only a few counts. This chain uses TRBV11-2 with TRBJ2-1; TRBD2 agrees at 8 bases. This CDR3 spans 14 amino acids. Trimming cost V 4 bases and J 8 bases; bases outside gene matches: 7. The germline V gene encodes CDR1 SGHAT and CDR2 FQNNGV. The CDR3 spells CASSWERTSHEQFF. CDR3 sequence (DNA): TGTGCCAGCAGCTGGGAACGGACTAGCCATGAGCAGTTCTTC. The full variable domain, completed using reference TRBV11-2 and TRBJ2-1, is EAGVAQSPRYKIIEKRQSVAFWCNPISGHATLYWYQQILGQGPKLLIQFQNNGVVDDSQLPKDRFSAERLKGVDSTLKIQPAKLEDSAVYLCASSWERTSHEQFFGPGTRLTVL.

This chain connects TRBV2 to TRBJ1-1; D ambiguous. Germline V CDR1 and CDR2: SNHLY, FYNNEI. V was clipped by 10 bases and J by 4 bases, with 10 bases between them. The CDR3 length is 11 residues. CDR3 DNA: TGTGCCACGGCCGGGGTCACTGAAGCTTTCTTT. The encoded protein is CATAGVTEAFF. The whole variable domain, remainder taken from reference TRBV2 and TRBJ1-1, is EPEVTQTPSHQVTQMGQEVILRCVPISNHLYFYWYRQILGQKVEFLVSFYNNEISEKSEIFDDQFSVERPDGSNFTLKIRSTKLEDSAMYFCATAGVTEAFFGQGTRLTVV.

This clonotype was recorded a few times. The chain links TRBV7-9 to TRBJ2-7, with 10 bases fitting TRBD1. The CDR3 contains 14 residues. V trimming: 1 base; J trimming: 5 bases; junction bases outside the gene matches: 2. Germline assignment: CDR1 SEHNR and CDR2 FQNEAQ (reference sequence). Here the CDR3 DNA reads TGTGCCAGCAGCTTAGGGGACAGGGGCCACGAGCAGTACTTC. Its translation: CASSLGDRGHEQYF.

This clonotype was seen only a few times. The rearrangement links TRBV2 to TRBJ1-4, with 8 bases that match TRBD1. The CDR3 extends over 16 amino acids. The junction had 7 bases not matched to a gene; V was cut back by 2 bases and J by 5 bases. Per germline, CDR1 SNHLY and CDR2 FYNNEI. The CDR3 DNA follows: TGTGCCAGCAGTGAAATCCAGGGGGCGGTCAATGAAAAACTGTTTTTT. Its protein product is CASSEIQGAVNEKLFF.

This clonotype was found many times. This rearrangement joins TRBV11-2 to TRBJ2-4; possibly TRBD2 for D (6 bases). In germline, CDR1 is SGHAT, CDR2 FQNNGV. CDR3 length equals 14 residues. Between the trimmed V and J ends, which lost 7 bases and 3 bases, there was a span of 13 bases. The CDR3: CASNPAGGKNIQYF. The CDR3 DNA reads TGTGCCAGCAACCCCGCCGGGGGCAAAAACATTCAGTACTTC. Drawing the rest from reference TRBV11-2 and TRBJ2-4, the complete variable domain is EAGVAQSPRYKIIEKRQSVAFWCNPISGHATLYWYQQILGQGPKLLIQFQNNGVVDDSQLPKDRFSAERLKGVDSTLKIQPAKLEDSAVYLCASNPAGGKNIQYFGAGTRLSVL.

The chain has TRBV5-5 and TRBJ1-5; D unclear. Trimming shortened V by 7 bases and J by 2 bases, and 13 bases separated the two germline ends. Germline CDR1 and CDR2: SGHKS and YYEKEE (reference sequence). The CDR3 runs to 14 residues. CDR3: CASDWEGGNQPQHF. CDR3 DNA sequence: TGTGCCAGCGATTGGGAGGGCGGCAATCAGCCCCAGCATTTT.

As for this clonotype: The germline gene is not matched at one end of the junction; a read error may be the cause. The chain links TRBV12-3 or TRBV12-4 to TRBJ1-2, with a tentative D call TRBD1 (6 bases). This CDR3 contains 14 residues. The CDR3 spells CATSSDKGVWGYTF. Written as DNA, the CDR3 is TGTGCCACCAGTTCGGATAAGGGGGTCTGGGGCTACACCTTC.

This clonotype was observed at least ten times. This chain uses TRBV20-1 with TRBJ2-6; D might be TRBD2 (7 bases). The V gene's germline CDR1 is DFQATT and CDR2 SNEGSKA (reference sequence). The germline V and J ends were trimmed by 6 bases and 2 bases, with 14 bases remaining between them. This CDR3 has 15 amino acids. In DNA, the CDR3 is TGCAGTGCCGGAGGGGGGGGGCCTGGGGCCAACGTCCTGACTTTC. Its protein is CSAGGGGPGANVLTF.

There are a few counts of this clonotype. This rearrangement joins TRBV10-3 to TRBJ1-2; D call uncertain. The CDR3 runs 15 residues. The germline V and J ends were trimmed by 4 bases and 6 bases, with 18 bases remaining between them. CDR1 and CDR2 from the germline V gene are ENHRY and SYGVKD. The CDR3 DNA follows: TGTGCCATCAGTGCCGGAACGACCAGGCAAAATGGCTACACCTTC. Translating gives CAISAGTTRQNGYTF.